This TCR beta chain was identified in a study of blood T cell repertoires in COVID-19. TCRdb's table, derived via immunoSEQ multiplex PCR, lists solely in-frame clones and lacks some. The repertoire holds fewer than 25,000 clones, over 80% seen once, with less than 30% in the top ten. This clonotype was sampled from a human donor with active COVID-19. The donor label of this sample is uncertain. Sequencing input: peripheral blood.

CDR3 residues: CASSQLQGTGTGELFF. The CDR3 DNA follows: TGTGCCAGCAGCCAACTACAGGGGACAGGCACCGGGGAGCTGTTTTTT. This sequence joins TRBV4-2 and TRBJ2-2; 8 bases are a match to TRBD1. The CDR3 has 16 amino acids. Losses at the gene ends were 2 bases for V and 4 bases for J; bases not matched to a gene: 6. Germline assignment: CDR1 LGHNA and CDR2 YNFKEQ.